This T cell receptor beta chain was sequenced in a study of identical twins. Details on this clonotype: Its antigen is currently unknown. A single base separates this from a much larger clone, so it may be a read error.

TCRdb re-called the 5' RACE reads through MiXCR, storing one row per CDR3 protein. This sample has roughly 1,500,000 distinct CDR3 sequences, with 25% to 35% found just once. The length of the CDR3 is 15 residues. Trimming left V 2 bases short and J 3 bases short, with 11 bases between. General observations from the study: Researchers reported excess low generation probability among twin-shared out-of-frame alpha sequences. Compared with models, monozygotic twins showed more out-of-frame TCR alpha sharing. Partial confounding of zero-insertion analyses by invariant MAIT and iNKT cells was possible. Cross-sectional statistical analysis, not tracking of the same donors, underpinned the conclusions.

The J gene is TRBJ2-1, the V gene TRBV12-3 or TRBV12-4; D remains ambiguous. This clonotype was obtained from a newborn girl in good health. Source material: cord blood. CDR3 sequence (DNA): TGTGCCAGCAGTTTACGGCGACTCATCTACAATGAGCAGTTCTTC. Its protein is CASSLRRLIYNEQFF.